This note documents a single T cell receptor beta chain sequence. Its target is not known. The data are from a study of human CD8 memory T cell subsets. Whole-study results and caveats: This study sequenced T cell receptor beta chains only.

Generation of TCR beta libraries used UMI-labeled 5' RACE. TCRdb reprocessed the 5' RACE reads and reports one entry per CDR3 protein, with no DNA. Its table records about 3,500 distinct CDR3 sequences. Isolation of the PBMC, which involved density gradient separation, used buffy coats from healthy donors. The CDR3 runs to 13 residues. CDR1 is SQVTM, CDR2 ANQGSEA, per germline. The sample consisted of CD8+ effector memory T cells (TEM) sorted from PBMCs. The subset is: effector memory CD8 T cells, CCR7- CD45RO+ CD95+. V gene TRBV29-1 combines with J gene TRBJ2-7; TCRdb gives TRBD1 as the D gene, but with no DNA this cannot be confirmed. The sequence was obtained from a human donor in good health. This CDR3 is CSVEYGTGYEQYF.